This passage covers 21 T cell receptor beta chains from one sample sequenced in a study of identical twins (TCRdb year 2016). The receptor library was made with 5' RACE. Data came from an Illumina HiSeq 2000. TCRdb reanalyzed the raw reads on its own, using fastp at Q25 for trimming and MiXCR for clone calling, and kept in-frame beta chains. Here each entry gathers all rows of one CDR3 protein and keeps the most common genes and DNA. This sample holds some 660,000 distinct CDR3 sequences; under 9% were observed only once. About 0.98% of the sample rests with the top ten. The sample also formed part of further work on yellow fever vaccine responses in identical twins.

Sequencing input: PBMCs. These TCRs come from a woman in her late teens or twenties in good health.

This clonotype came up a few times. The chain links TRBV11-2 to TRBJ2-7, with D possibly being TRBD2 (6 bases). The CDR3 loop spans 15 amino acids. In germline, CDR1 is SGHAT, CDR2 FQNNGV. V dropped 1 base and J dropped 2 bases, with 12 bases sitting between them. The CDR3 region has the DNA TGTGCCAGCAGCTTAGTTGCGGGGTCGGCCTACGAGCAGTACTTC. Its translation: CASSLVAGSAYEQYF.

This clonotype turned up a few times. Written as DNA, the CDR3 is TGTGCCAGCAGTCGGACAATTGATAAACTGTTTTTT. It yields the protein CASSRTIDKLFF. The J gene is TRBJ1-4, the V gene TRBV12-3 or TRBV12-4, with D possibly being TRBD1 (5 bases). V lost 5 bases and J lost 11, with 12 bases in between. The CDR3 is 12 residues long.

The table lists this clonotype with a few counts. The chain links TRBV6-2 or TRBV6-3 to TRBJ2-7; 8 bases are a match to TRBD2. CDR1 MNHEY and CDR2 SVGEGT come from the germline V gene. The CDR3 spans 14 residues. V trimming: 4 bases; J trimming: 3 bases; junction bases outside the gene matches: 5. The CDR3 region is CASSFGSGSYEQYF. CDR3 sequence (DNA): TGTGCCAGCAGTTTCGGAAGCGGGAGCTACGAGCAGTACTTC.

The sample holds one count of this clonotype. The J gene is TRBJ2-2, the V gene TRBV20-1; TRBD2 matches at 9 bases. The CDR3 spans 15 residues. CDR1 is DFQATT and CDR2 is SNEGSKA in the germline V gene (reference sequence). J was trimmed by 6 bases and V by 2 bases; bases with no gene match: 7. CDR3 coding DNA: TGCAGTGCTAGAAGGCTAGCGGGGAAAGCCGGGGAGCTGTTTTTT. Its protein product is CSARRLAGKAGELFF.

This clonotype was seen only a few times. J is TRBJ2-5 and V is TRBV5-1; D possibly uses TRBD1 or TRBD2 (5 bases each). Germline V gene lookup returns CDR1 SGHRS and CDR2 YFSETQ. V lost 0 bases, J lost 2 bases, and 20 bases lay in between. CDR3 length: 18 residues. CDR3 in amino acids: CASSLGTWGSVYQETQYF. As DNA, the CDR3 is TGCGCCAGCAGCTTGGGTACGTGGGGGAGTGTCTATCAAGAGACCCAGTACTTC.

This clonotype was seen a handful of times. The V and J genes are TRBV7-9 and TRBJ2-3, with 13 bases identical to TRBD2. CDR1 and CDR2 (germline): SEHNR, FQNEAQ (reference sequence). V lost 4 bases, J lost 3 bases, and 7 bases stayed unmatched. CDR3 size: 17 residues. The CDR3 loop reads CASSSRTSGGATDTQYF. The DNA for the CDR3 is TGTGCCAGCAGCTCCCGCACTAGCGGGGGGGCGACAGATACGCAGTATTTT.

This clonotype has just a few counts. The chain links TRBV12-3 or TRBV12-4 to TRBJ2-7; possibly TRBD2 for D (5 bases). This CDR3 has 16 residues. V was shortened by 3 bases and J by 3 bases, with 18 bases between the two germline ends. The CDR3 sequence is CASSFISRAGLYEQYF. CDR3 DNA: TGTGCCAGCAGTTTCATATCGCGTGCGGGCCTCTACGAGCAGTACTTC.

The table lists this clonotype with many counts. The chain links TRBV12-3 or TRBV12-4 to TRBJ2-2; D unclear. V lost 2 bases, J lost 0 bases, and 4 bases lay in between. The CDR3 runs 14 residues. The CDR3 bases are TGTGCCAGCAGTTTACTCTCGAACACCGGGGAGCTGTTTTTT. This gives the protein CASSLLSNTGELFF.

In this sample, this clonotype turned up many times. V gene TRBV13 combines with J gene TRBJ2-5; 8 bases match TRBD1. The V segment lost 5 bases and the J segment 2 bases; nucleotides outside the gene matches: 4. CDR1 and CDR2 (germline): PRHDT, FYEKMQ (reference sequence). There are 14 residues in the CDR3. CDR3 sequence reads: CASSKRTGQETQYF. CDR3 DNA sequence: TGTGCCAGCAGCAAAAGGACAGGGCAAGAGACCCAGTACTTC.

Details on this clonotype: This CDR3 is missing its conserved last phenylalanine or tryptophan, likely due to a read error. The chain uses TRBV10-3 and TRBJ2-7, with D possibly matching TRBD1 (5 bases). The CDR3 sequence is 13 residues long. V lost 2 bases, J lost 6 bases, and 11 bases lay in between. Germline V gene lookup returns CDR1 ENHRY and CDR2 SYGVKD. CDR3 residues: CAISENPGPEQYS. In DNA form, the CDR3 reads TGTGCCATCAGTGAGAATCCAGGGCCCGAGCAGTACTCC.

This clonotype has a count of ten or more. The chain joins TRBV14 to TRBJ2-5; TRBD2 matches at 11 bases. The germline V gene encodes CDR1 SGHDN and CDR2 FVKESK. The ends lost 4 bases at V and 4 bases at J; junction bases unmatched: 8. The length of the CDR3 is 16 residues. The CDR3 reads CASSPLLAGVPETQYF. In DNA form, the CDR3 reads TGTGCCAGCAGCCCGTTACTAGCGGGAGTCCCAGAGACCCAGTACTTC. Supplemented by reference TRBV14 and TRBJ2-5, the full variable domain reads EAGVTQFPSHSVIEKGQTVTLRCDPISGHDNLYWYRRVMGKEIKFLLHFVKESKQDESGMPNNRFLAERTGGTYSTLKVQPAELEDSGVYFCASSPLLAGVPETQYFGPGTRLLVL.

This clonotype was seen many times. The chain recombines TRBV11-2 with TRBJ2-5; D may match TRBD1 or TRBD2 (5 bases each). Germline V CDR1 and CDR2: SGHAT, FQNNGV. The V end lost 2 bases, the J end lost 5 bases, and 33 bases lay between the germline ends. The CDR3 is 21 residues long. CDR3 nucleotide sequence: TGTGCCAGCAGCTTATGGGGCCTCCCCTGGCTAGCCGAGGGGTTGAGGGAGACCCAGTACTTC. Protein: CASSLWGLPWLAEGLRETQYF.

This clonotype occurred a few times. V usage is TRBV27 and J usage is TRBJ2-1; TRBD1 is a possible D gene (5 bases). The CDR3 covers 15 residues. The V and J ends lost 4 bases and 6 bases respectively, with 16 bases between them. Germline loops: CDR1 MNHEY, CDR2 SMNVEV (reference sequence). The CDR3 DNA reads TGTGCCAGCAGTTATCTGTTGGGGCTACCCAATGAGCAGTTCTTC. Translation: CASSYLLGLPNEQFF.

This rearrangement joins TRBV27 to TRBJ2-7; D is uncertain. The germline V gene encodes CDR1 MNHEY and CDR2 SMNVEV (reference sequence). Trimming cost V 6 bases and J 13 bases, with 7 bases left between them. The CDR3 spans 8 residues. The CDR3 DNA reads TGTGCCAGCAGCCCTCGATACTTC. This gives the protein CASSPRYF.

This chain links TRBV7-2 with TRBJ2-5; 11 positions match TRBD2. The CDR3 runs 16 residues. V lost 1 base to trimming and J lost 2 bases; unmatched junction nucleotides: 3. Germline CDR1 and CDR2: SGHTA and FQGNSA. CDR3 nucleotide sequence: TGTGCCAGCAGCTTAGTGTCTAGCGGGAGGCAAGAGACCCAGTACTTC. Amino acid sequence: CASSLVSSGRQETQYF.

This clonotype was detected a few times. The chain links TRBV5-1 to TRBJ2-3, with D perhaps given as TRBD1 or TRBD2 (6 bases each). Germline loops: CDR1 SGHRS, CDR2 YFSETQ. This CDR3 contains 16 residues. The V gene lost 4 bases and the J gene lost 3 bases, with 18 bases spanning the gap. The CDR3 sequence: CASSLAEGGTTDTQYF. CDR3 coding DNA: TGCGCCAGCAGCCTCGCGGAAGGGGGGACGACAGATACGCAGTATTTT.

V and J are TRBV7-9 and TRBJ1-4, with D hard to call. With 5 bases removed from V and 8 bases from J, the gap between germline ends came to 15 bases. CDR3 length: 14 amino acids. Germline CDR1 SEHNR, CDR2 FQNEAQ (reference sequence). This chain's CDR3 is CASSPRLLGEKLFF. The CDR3 DNA reads TGTGCCAGCAGCCCTCGGCTATTAGGAGAAAAACTGTTTTTT.

This clonotype has more than one count but fewer than ten. V usage is TRBV24-1 and J usage is TRBJ2-1, with 10 bases matching TRBD1. The CDR3 runs 18 residues. The junction had 15 bases not matched to a gene; V was cut back by 2 bases and J by 9 bases. Germline CDR1 reads KGHDR; CDR2 reads SFDVKD. The CDR3 nucleotides are TGTGCCACCAGTGATTCGCCCCACCGGGACAGGGGAATCGGTGAGCAGTTCTTC. The encoded protein is CATSDSPHRDRGIGEQFF.

The chain carries TRBV7-9 and TRBJ1-6; D gene uncertain. Trimming cost V 5 bases and J 10 bases, with 9 bases left between them. There are 12 residues in the CDR3. Germline V lookup: CDR1 SEHNR, CDR2 FQNEAQ (reference sequence). The CDR3 DNA reads as TGTGCCAGCAGCAGAGATTACTCACCCCTCCACTTT. It codes for CASSRDYSPLHF.

This clonotype was seen only a few times. The gene calls are TRBV20-1 and TRBJ2-1, with TRBD2 matching over 12 bases. CDR1 and CDR2 (germline): DFQATT, SNEGSKA (reference sequence). The CDR3 runs 15 residues. V lost 5 bases, J lost 7 bases, and 9 bases stayed unmatched. This chain's CDR3 is CSAPWASGRANEQFF. The CDR3 DNA follows: TGCAGTGCTCCCTGGGCTAGCGGGAGGGCAAATGAGCAGTTCTTC.

The chain combines TRBV27 with TRBJ2-7, with 8 bases matching TRBD1. The CDR3 is 14 amino acids. J gave up 0 bases and V 4 bases, and 2 bases lay outside the gene matches. Germline values: CDR1 MNHEY, CDR2 SMNVEV (reference sequence). DNA for the CDR3: TGTGCCAGCAGTTGGACAGGGATCTCCTACGAGCAGTACTTC. It is translated as CASSWTGISYEQYF.